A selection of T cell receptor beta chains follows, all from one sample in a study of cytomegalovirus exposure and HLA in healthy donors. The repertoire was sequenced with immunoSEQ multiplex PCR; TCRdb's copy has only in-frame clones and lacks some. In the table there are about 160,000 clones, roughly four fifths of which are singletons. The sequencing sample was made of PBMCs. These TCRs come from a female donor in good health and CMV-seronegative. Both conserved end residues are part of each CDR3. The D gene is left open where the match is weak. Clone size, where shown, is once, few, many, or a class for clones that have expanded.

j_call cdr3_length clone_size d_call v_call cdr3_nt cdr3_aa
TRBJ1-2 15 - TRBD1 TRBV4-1 TGCGCCAGCAGCCTCGGGACAGATTCTAACTATGGCTACACCTTC CASSLGTDSNYGYTF
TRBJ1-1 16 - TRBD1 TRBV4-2 TGTGCCAGCAGACCGCTGGACAGGGGATCACACACTGAAGCTTTCTTT CASRPLDRGSHTEAFF
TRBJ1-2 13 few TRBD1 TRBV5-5 TGTGCCAGCAGCTCGACAGGGTTTGAGGGCTACACCTTC CASSSTGFEGYTF
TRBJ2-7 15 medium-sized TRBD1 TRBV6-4 TGTGCCAGCAGTGAAGAGGCAGGGGGCGTCTACGAGCAGTACTTC CASSEEAGGVYEQYF
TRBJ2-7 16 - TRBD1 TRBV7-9 TGTGCCAGCAGCTTAGACGCGGGACAGGGGGTCTACGAGCAGTACTTC CASSLDAGQGVYEQYF
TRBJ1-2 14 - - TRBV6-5 TGTGCCAGCAGTCCCCCAAGGGGGATGGGCGGCTACACCTTC CASSPPRGMGGYTF
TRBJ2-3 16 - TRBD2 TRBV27 TGTGCCAGCAGTTTAGAGCGGGGGACTAGCACAGATACGCAGTATTTT CASSLERGTSTDTQYF
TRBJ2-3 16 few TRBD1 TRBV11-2 TGTGCCAGCAGCCTACCCCGGGACAGGGAAGTAGATACGCAGTATTTT CASSLPRDREVDTQYF
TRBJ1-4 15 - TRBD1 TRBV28 TGTGCCAGCAGTTTAGGGACAGGCCTAGGTGAAAAACTGTTTTTT CASSLGTGLGEKLFF
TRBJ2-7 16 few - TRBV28 TGTGCCAGCAGCCCAATGACCCAGACAGGTTCCTACGAGCAGTACTTC CASSPMTQTGSYEQYF
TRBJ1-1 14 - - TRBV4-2 TGTGCCAGCAGCCAAGTGACAGCGGGCACTGAAGCTTTCTTT CASSQVTAGTEAFF
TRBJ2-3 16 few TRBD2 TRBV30 TGTGCCTGGAGTGACTTACTAGCGGGGGATACAGATACGCAGTATTTT CAWSDLLAGDTDTQYF
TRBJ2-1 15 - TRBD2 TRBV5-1 TGCGCCACCACAGCGGGGGGACTAGCGGCCAATGAGCAGTTCTTC CATTAGGLAANEQFF
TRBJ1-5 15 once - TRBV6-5 TGTGCCAGCAGGGCCCAGGGGCGGCGCAATCAGCCCCAGCATTTT CASRAQGRRNQPQHF
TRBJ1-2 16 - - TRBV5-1 TGCGCCAGCAGCGACGGACATCCAAAAGATAACTATGGCTACACCTTC CASSDGHPKDNYGYTF
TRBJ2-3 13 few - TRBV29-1 TGCAGCGTTGAACCCGTAGCCGCAGATACGCAGTATTTT CSVEPVAADTQYF
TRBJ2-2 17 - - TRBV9 TGTGCCAGCAGCTTTAGGCCCCCCCCACAGGGCACCGGGGAGCTGTTTTTT CASSFRPPPQGTGELFF
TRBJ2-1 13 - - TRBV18 TGTGCCAGCTCTTCACTGGAGTACAATGAGCAGTTCTTC CASSSLEYNEQFF
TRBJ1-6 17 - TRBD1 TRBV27 TGTGCCAGCAGTCGTTCGGGGACAGGGGGCCTGGGGTCACCCCTCCACTTT CASSRSGTGGLGSPLHF
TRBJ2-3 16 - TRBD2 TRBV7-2 TGTGCCAGCAGCTTAGCGGGGGGCGGGGGGGCAGATACGCAGTATTTT CASSLAGGGGADTQYF
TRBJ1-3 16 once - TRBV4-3 TGCGCCAGCAGCCAAGATTTTGCGGGCACTGGAAACACCATATATTTT CASSQDFAGTGNTIYF
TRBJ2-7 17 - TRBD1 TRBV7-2 TGTGCCAGCAGCTTAGTGGGACAGTACCAGGGTCGCTACGAGCAGTACTTC CASSLVGQYQGRYEQYF
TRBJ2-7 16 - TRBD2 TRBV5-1 TGCGCCAGCAGCCGGACTAGCGGGAGGTCCTTCTACGAGCAGTACTTC CASSRTSGRSFYEQYF
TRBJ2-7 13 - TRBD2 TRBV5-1 TGCGCCAGCAGCAACCGGGGGGGATACGAGCAGTACTTC CASSNRGGYEQYF
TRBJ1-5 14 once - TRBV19 TGTGCCAGTAGTGCGATCCAGGGGCATCAGCCCCAGCATTTT CASSAIQGHQPQHF
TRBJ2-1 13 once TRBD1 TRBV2 TGTGCCAGCAGTGGAGCCAGGGGGCGCGAGCAGTTCTTC CASSGARGREQFF
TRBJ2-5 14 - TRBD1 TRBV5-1 TGCGCCAGCAGCTTGCAGGGGGCCGGGGAGACCCAGTACTTC CASSLQGAGETQYF
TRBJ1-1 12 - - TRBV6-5 TGTGCCAGCAGGCAGTCTCCCGAGGGAGCTTTCTTT CASRQSPEGAFF
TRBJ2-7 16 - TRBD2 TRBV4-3 TGCGCCAGCAGCCAAGAGGGGCGGGAGGGCAACTACGAGCAGTACTTC CASSQEGREGNYEQYF
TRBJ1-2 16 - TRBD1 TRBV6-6 TGTGCCAGCAGTTACACGGGACAGGGGCGAAACTATGGCTACACCTTC CASSYTGQGRNYGYTF
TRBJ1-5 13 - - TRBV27 TGTGCCAGCAGTTTAAAAACTAATCAGCCCCAGCATTTT CASSLKTNQPQHF
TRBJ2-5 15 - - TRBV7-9 TGTGCCAGCAGCCCCCGGACAGAGGGGTTGGAGACCCAGTACTTC CASSPRTEGLETQYF
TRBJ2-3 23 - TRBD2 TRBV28 TGTGCCAGCCCGCCCTCGGGGTCCACCGGGACTAGCGGGAGAATCGGGGGTACAGATACGCAGTATTTT CASPPSGSTGTSGRIGGTDTQYF
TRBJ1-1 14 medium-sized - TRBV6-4 TGTGCCAGCAGCTCAGGGGCTGAAAACACTGAAGCTTTCTTT CASSSGAENTEAFF
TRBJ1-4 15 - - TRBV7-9 TGTGCCAGCAGCTTAAATGGGCAACCGAATGAAAAACTGTTTTTT CASSLNGQPNEKLFF
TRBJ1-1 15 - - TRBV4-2 TGTGCCAGCAGCCAGGGTGTCGGGGGGATTACTGAAGCTTTCTTT CASSQGVGGITEAFF
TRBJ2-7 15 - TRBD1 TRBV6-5 TGTGCCAGCAGGCTTCGGGACAGGGACTCCTACGAGCAGTACTTC CASRLRDRDSYEQYF
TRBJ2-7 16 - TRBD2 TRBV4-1 TGCGCCAGCAGCCAAGATTTCGGGACTAGGGGCTACGAGCAGTACTTC CASSQDFGTRGYEQYF
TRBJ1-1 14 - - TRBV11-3 TGTGCCAGCAGCTTAGGCAGGGTGAACACTGAAGCTTTCTTT CASSLGRVNTEAFF
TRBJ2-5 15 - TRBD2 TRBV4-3 TGCGCCAGCAGCCAAGATGTTAGCGGGGGGGGGACCCAGTACTTC CASSQDVSGGGTQYF
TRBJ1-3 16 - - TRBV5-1 TGCGCCAGCAGCTCGAGCCCAGCGAGCTCTGGAAACACCATATATTTT CASSSSPASSGNTIYF
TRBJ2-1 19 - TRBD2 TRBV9 TGTGCCAGCTCCCGTAGCCAAGCGGGAGTTTCCTCCAGGTATGCGGAGCAGTTCTTC CASSRSQAGVSSRYAEQFF
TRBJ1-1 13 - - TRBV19 TGTGCCAGTAGTATGCTACTGAACACTGAAGCTTTCTTT CASSMLLNTEAFF
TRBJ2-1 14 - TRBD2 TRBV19 TGTGCCAGTAGTCAAACTAGCGGAAACAATGAGCAGTTCTTC CASSQTSGNNEQFF
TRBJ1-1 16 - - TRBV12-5 TGTGCTAGTGTCCAGAGGGCTCGGGCTATGAACACTGAAGCTTTCTTT CASVQRARAMNTEAFF
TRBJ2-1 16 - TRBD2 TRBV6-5 TGTGCCAGCAGTTACGGCCCTAGCGGGGGGTTCAATGAGCAGTTCTTC CASSYGPSGGFNEQFF
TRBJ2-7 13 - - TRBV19 TGTGCCAGTAGTACGGAGGACTCCTACGAGCAGTACTTC CASSTEDSYEQYF